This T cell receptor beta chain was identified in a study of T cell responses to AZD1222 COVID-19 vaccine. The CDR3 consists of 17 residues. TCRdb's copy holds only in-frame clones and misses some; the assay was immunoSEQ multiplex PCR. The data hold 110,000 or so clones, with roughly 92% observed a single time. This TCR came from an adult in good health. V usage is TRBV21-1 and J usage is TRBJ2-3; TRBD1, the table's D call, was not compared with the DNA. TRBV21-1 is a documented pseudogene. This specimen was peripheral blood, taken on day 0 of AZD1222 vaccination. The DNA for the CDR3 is TGTGCCAGCAGCAAAGCGGGACAGGGGGCGCATTCAGATACGCAGTATTTT. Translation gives CASSKAGQGAHSDTQYF.